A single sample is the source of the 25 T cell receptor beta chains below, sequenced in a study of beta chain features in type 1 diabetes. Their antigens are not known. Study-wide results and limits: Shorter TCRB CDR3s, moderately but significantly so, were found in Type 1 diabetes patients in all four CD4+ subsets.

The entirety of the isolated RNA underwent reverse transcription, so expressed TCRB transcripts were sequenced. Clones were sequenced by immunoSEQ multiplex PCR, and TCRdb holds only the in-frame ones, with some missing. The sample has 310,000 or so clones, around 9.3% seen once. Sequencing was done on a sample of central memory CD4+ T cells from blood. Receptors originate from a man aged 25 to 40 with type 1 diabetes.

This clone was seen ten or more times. CDR3 DNA: TGTGCCAGTAGTATGGGGTCAGGGGGCAGAGAGACCCAGTACTTC. Protein product: CASSMGSGGRETQYF. The chain joins TRBV19 to TRBJ2-5; TRBD1 matches at 8 bases. Germline V gives CDR1 LNHDA, CDR2 SQIVND (reference sequence). The J segment lost 4 bases and the V segment lost 3 bases, leaving 7 bases of the junction unmatched. CDR3 size: 15 residues.

CDR3 coding DNA: TGTGCCAGCAGCGTAGGCCCCACTAGCTCCTACGAGCAGTACTTC. It specifies CASSVGPTSSYEQYF. This chain links TRBV9 with TRBJ2-7; maybe TRBD2 (5 bases). Germline assignment: CDR1 SGDLS and CDR2 YYNGEE. V dropped 0 bases and J dropped 0 bases, with 10 bases sitting between them. The CDR3 runs to 15 residues.

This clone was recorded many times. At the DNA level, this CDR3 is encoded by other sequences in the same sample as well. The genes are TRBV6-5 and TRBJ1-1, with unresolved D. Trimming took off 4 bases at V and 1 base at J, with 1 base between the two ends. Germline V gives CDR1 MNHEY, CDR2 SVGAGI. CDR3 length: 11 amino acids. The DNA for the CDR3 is TGTGCCAGCAGTTCGAACACTGAAGCTTTCTTT. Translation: CASSSNTEAFF.

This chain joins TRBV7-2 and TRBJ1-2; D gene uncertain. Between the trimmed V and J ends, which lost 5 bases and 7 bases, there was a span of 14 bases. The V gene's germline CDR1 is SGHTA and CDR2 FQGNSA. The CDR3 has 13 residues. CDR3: CASSRSEGTGYTF. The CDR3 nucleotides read TGTGCCAGCAGCCGTTCCGAGGGTACTGGCTACACCTTC.

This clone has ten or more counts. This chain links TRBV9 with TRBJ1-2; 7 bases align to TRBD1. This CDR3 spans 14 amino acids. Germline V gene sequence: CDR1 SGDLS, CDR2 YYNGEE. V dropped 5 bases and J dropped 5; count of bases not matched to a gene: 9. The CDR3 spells CASSARGDGYGYTF. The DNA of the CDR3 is TGTGCCAGCAGTGCCAGGGGGGACGGTTATGGCTACACCTTC.

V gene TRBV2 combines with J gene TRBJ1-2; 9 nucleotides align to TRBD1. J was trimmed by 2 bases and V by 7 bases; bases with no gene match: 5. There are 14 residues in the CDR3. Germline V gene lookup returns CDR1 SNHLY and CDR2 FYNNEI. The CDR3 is CASNSDRGNYGYTF. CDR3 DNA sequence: TGTGCCAGCAACTCGGACAGGGGCAACTATGGCTACACCTTC.

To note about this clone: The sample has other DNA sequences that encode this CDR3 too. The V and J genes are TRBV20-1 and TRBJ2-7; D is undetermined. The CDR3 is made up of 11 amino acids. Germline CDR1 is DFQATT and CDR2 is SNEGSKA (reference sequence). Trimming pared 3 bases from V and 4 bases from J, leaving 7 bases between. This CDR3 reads CSASPGYEQYF. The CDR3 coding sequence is TGCAGTGCTAGCCCCGGATACGAGCAGTACTTC.

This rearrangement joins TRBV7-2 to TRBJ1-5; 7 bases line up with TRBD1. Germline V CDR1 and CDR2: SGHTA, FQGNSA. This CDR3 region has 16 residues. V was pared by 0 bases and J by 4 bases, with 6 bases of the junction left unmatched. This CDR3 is CASSLAEAGGNQPQHF. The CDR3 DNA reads TGTGCCAGCAGCTTAGCGGAGGCAGGGGGTAATCAGCCCCAGCATTTT.

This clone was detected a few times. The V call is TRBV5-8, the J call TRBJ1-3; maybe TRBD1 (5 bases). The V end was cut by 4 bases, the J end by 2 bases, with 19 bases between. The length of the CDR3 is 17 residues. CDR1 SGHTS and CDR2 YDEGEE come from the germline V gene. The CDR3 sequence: CASSRLSGTGPGNTIYF. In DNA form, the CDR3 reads TGTGCCAGCAGCCGACTCTCCGGGACGGGTCCTGGAAACACCATATATTTT.

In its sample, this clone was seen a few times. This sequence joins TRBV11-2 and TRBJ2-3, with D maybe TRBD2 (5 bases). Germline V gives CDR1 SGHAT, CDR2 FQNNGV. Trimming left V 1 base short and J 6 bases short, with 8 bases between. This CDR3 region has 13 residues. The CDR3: CASSLVPGDTQYF. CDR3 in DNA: TGTGCCAGCAGCTTAGTCCCGGGGGATACGCAGTATTTT.

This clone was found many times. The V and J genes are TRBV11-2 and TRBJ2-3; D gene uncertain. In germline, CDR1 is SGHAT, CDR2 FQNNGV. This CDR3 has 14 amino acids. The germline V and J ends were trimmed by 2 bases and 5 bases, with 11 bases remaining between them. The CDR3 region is CASSLNPARDTQYF. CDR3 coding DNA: TGTGCCAGCAGCTTAAATCCAGCCCGAGATACGCAGTATTTT.

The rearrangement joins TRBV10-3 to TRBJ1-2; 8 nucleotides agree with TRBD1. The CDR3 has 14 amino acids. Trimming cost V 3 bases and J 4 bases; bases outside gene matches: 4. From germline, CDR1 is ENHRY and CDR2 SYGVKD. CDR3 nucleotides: TGTGCCATCAGTGAACGGACAGGGCGCTATGGCTACACCTTC. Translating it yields CAISERTGRYGYTF.

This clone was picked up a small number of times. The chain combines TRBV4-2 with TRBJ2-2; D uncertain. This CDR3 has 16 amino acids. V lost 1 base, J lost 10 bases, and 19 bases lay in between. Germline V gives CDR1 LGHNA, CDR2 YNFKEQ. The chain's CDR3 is CASSQAGGQASEELFF. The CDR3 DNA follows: TGTGCCAGCAGCCAAGCTGGCGGTCAGGCCTCGGAGGAGCTGTTTTTT.

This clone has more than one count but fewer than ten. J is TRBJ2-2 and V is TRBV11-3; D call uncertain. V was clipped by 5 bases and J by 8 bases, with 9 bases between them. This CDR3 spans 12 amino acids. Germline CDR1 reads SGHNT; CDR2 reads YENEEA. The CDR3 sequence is CASSLVLGELFF. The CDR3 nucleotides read TGTGCCAGCAGCCTCGTGCTGGGGGAGCTGTTTTTT.

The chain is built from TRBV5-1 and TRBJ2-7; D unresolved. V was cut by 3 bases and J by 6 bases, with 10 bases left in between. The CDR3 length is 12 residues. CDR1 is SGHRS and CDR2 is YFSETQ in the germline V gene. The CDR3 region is CASSYTLSEQYF. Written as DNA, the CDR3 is TGCGCCAGCAGCTACACACTCTCCGAGCAGTACTTC.

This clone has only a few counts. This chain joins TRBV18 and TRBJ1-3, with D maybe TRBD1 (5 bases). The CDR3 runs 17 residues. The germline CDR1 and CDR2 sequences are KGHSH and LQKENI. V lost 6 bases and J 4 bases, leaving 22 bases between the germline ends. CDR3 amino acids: CASSPTKQATEGNTIYF. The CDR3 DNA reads TGTGCCAGCTCCCCTACTAAACAGGCTACCGAGGGAAACACCATATATTTT.

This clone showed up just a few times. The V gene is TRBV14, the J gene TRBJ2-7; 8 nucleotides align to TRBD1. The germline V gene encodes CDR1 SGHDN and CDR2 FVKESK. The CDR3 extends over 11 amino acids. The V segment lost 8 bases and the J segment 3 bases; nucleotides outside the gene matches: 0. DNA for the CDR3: TGTGCCAGCGGACAGGGCTACGAGCAGTACTTC. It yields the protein CASGQGYEQYF.

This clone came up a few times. Here the CDR3 reads CASSVQGDSPLHF. CDR3 DNA sequence: TGTGCCAGCAGTGTTCAGGGCGACTCACCCCTCCACTTT. This rearrangement joins TRBV25-1 to TRBJ1-6, with D perhaps matching TRBD1 (5 bases). The CDR3 has 13 residues. The V end lost 4 bases, the J end lost 10 bases, and 11 bases lay between the germline ends. Germline V gene data show CDR1 as MGHDK and CDR2 as SYGVNS. The whole variable domain, remainder taken from reference TRBV25-1 and TRBJ1-6, is EADIYQTPRYLVIGTGKKITLECSQTMGHDKMYWYQQDPGMELHLIHYSYGVNSTEKGDLSSESTVSRIRTEHFPLTLESARPSHTSQYLCASSVQGDSPLHFGNGTRLTVT.

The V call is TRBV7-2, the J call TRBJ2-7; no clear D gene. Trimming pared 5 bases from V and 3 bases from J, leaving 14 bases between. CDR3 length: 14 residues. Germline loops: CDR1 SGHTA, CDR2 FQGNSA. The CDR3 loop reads CASSLKASDYEQYF. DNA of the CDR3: TGTGCCAGCAGCCTTAAGGCGTCGGACTACGAGCAGTACTTC. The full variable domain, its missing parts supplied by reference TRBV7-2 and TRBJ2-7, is GAGVSQSPSNKVTEKGKDVELRCDPISGHTALYWYRQSLGQGLEFLIYFQGNSAPDKSGLPSDRFSAERTGGSVSTLTIQRTQQEDSAVYLCASSLKASDYEQYFGPGTRLTVT.

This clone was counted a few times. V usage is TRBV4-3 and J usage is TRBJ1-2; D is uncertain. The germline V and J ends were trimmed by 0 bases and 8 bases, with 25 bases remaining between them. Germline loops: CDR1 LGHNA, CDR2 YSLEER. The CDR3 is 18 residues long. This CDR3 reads CASSQEILPGGGNGGYTF. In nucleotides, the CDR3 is TGCGCCAGCAGCCAAGAAATCCTCCCAGGCGGCGGGAATGGCGGCTACACCTTC.

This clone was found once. The CDR3, as DNA: TGTGCCAGCACAGGGGGCGCCTCCGGGGAGCTGTTTTTT. Amino acid sequence: CASTGGASGELFF. The chain is built from TRBV25-1 and TRBJ2-2; the match to TRBD1 covers 8 bases. V was pared by 7 bases and J by 6 bases, with 4 bases of the junction left unmatched. This CDR3 has 13 residues. Germline lookup yields CDR1 MGHDK and CDR2 SYGVNS.

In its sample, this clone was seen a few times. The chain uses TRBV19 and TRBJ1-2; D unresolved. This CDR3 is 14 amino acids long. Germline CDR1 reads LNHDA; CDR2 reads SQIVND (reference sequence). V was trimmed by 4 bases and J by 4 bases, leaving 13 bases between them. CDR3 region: CASSTVSDSYGYTF. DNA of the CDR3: TGTGCCAGTAGTACCGTATCTGATTCCTATGGCTACACCTTC.

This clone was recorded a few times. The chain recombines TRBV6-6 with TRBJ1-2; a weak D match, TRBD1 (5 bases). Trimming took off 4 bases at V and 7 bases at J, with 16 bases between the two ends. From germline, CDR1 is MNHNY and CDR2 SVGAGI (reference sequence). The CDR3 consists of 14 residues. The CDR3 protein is CASSFGTTVSGYTF. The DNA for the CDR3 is TGTGCCAGCAGTTTCGGGACGACGGTTTCTGGCTACACCTTC.

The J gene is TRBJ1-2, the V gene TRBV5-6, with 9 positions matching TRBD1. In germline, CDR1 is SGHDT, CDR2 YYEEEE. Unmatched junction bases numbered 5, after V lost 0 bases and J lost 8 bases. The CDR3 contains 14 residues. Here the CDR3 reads CASSLVNRGQGYTF. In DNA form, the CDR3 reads TGTGCCAGCAGCTTGGTCAACAGGGGGCAAGGCTACACCTTC.

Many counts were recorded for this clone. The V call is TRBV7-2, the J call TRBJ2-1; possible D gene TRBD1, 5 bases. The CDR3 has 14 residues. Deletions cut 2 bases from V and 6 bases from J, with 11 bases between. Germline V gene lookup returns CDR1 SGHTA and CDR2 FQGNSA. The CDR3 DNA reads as TGTGCCAGCAGCTTAATAGGGGCCAGCAATGAGCAGTTCTTC. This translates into CASSLIGASNEQFF.